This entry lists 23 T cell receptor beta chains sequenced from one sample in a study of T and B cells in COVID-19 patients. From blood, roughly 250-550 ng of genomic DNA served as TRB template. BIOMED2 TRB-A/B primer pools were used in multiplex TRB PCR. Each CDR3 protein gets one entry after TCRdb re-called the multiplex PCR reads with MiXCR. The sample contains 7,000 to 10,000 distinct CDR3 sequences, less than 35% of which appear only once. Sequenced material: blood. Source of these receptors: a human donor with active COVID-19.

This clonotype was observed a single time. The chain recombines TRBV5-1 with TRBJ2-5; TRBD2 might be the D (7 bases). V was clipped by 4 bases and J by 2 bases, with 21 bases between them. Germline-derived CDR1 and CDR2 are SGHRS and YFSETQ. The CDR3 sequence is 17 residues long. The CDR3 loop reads CASSPGRRGGQQETQYF. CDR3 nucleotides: TGCGCCAGCAGCCCGGGGCGGAGGGGGGGGCAGCAAGAGACCCAGTACTTC.

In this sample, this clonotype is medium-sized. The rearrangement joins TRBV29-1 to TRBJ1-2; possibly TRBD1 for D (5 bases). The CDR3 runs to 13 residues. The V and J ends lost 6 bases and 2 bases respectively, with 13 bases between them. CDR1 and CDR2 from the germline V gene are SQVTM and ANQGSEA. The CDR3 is CSVSGGSNYGYTF. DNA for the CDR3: TGCAGCGTATCCGGGGGATCAAACTATGGCTACACCTTC.

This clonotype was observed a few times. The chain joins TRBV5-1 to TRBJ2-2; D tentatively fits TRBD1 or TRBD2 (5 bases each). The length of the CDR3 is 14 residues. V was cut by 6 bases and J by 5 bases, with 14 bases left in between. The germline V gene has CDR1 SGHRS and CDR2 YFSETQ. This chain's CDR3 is CASNQGAWTGELFF. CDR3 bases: TGCGCCAGCAACCAGGGAGCGTGGACCGGGGAGCTGTTTTTT.

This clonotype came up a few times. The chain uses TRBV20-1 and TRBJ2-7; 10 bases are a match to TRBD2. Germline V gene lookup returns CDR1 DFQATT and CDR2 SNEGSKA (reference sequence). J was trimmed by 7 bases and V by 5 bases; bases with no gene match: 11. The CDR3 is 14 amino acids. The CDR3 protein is CSARRGLAAQEQYF. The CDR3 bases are TGCAGTGCTCGTCGTGGACTAGCGGCCCAGGAGCAGTACTTC.

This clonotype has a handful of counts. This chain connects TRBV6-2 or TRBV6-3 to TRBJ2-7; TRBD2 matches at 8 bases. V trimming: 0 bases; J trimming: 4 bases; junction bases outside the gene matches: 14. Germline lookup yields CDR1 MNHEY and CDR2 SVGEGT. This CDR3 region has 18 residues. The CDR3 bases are TGTGCCAGCAGTTACTCCCCCTGGAGCGGGGGATTAGTTTACGAGCAGTACTTC. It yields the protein CASSYSPWSGGLVYEQYF.

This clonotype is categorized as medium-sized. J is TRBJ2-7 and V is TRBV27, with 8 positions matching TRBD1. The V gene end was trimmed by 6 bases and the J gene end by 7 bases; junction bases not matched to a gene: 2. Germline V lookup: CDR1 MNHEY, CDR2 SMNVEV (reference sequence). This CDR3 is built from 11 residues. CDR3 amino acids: CASRQGEEQYV. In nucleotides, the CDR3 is TGTGCCAGCAGACAGGGGGAAGAGCAGTACGTC.

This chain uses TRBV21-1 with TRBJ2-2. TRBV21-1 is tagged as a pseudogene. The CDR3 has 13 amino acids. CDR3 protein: CASSKQNTGELFF. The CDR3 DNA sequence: TGTGCCAGCAGCAAACAAAACACCGGGGAGCTGTTTTTT.

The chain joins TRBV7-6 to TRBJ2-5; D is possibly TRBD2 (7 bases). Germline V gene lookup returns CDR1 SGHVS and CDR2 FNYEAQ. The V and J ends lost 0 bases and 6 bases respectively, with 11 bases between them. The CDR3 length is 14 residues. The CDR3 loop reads CASSLAGGQKTQYF. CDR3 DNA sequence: TGTGCCAGCAGCTTAGCGGGGGGGCAAAAGACCCAGTACTTC. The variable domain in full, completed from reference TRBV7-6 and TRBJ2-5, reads GAGVSQSPRYKVTKRGQDVALRCDPISGHVSLYWYRQALGQGPEFLTYFNYEAQQDKSGLPNDRFSAERPEGSISTLTIQRTEQRDSAMYRCASSLAGGQKTQYFGPGTRLLVL.

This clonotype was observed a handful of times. The CDR3 spells CASSLAGGKGYTF. In nucleotides, the CDR3 is TGTGCCAGCAGCTTGGCAGGGGGTAAGGGCTACACCTTC. This sequence joins TRBV5-4 and TRBJ1-2, with 7 bases lining up with TRBD1. This CDR3 comprises 13 residues. Germline V lookup: CDR1 SGHNT, CDR2 YYREEE (reference sequence). J gave up 8 bases and V 0 bases, and 4 bases lay outside the gene matches.

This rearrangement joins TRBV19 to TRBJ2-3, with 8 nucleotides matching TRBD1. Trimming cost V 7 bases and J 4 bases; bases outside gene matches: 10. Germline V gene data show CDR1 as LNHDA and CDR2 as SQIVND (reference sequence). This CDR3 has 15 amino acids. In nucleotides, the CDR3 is TGTGCCAGTAAGGGCTCAGGGGGCGACGCAGATACGCAGTATTTT. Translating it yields CASKGSGGDADTQYF.

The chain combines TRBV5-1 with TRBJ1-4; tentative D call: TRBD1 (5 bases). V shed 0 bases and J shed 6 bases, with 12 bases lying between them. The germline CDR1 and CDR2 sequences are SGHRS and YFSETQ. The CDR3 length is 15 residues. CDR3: CASSLAWGGDEKLFF. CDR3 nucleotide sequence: TGCGCCAGCAGCTTGGCCTGGGGGGGTGATGAAAAACTGTTTTTT.

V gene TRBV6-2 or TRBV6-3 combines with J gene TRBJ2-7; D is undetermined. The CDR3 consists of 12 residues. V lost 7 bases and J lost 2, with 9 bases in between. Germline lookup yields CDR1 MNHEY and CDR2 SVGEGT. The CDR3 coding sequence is TGTGCCAGCATAGGCGGCGCCTACGAGCAGTACTTC. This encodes CASIGGAYEQYF.

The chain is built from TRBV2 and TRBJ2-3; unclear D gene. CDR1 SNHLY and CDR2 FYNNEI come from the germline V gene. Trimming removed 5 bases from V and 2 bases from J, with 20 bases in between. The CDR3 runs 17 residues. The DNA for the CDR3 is TGTGCCAGCAGTTCCAATCCCCTGGCGGAATACACAGATACGCAGTATTTT. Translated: CASSSNPLAEYTDTQYF. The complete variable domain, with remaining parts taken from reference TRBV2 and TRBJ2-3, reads EPEVTQTPSHQVTQMGQEVILRCVPISNHLYFYWYRQILGQKVEFLVSFYNNEISEKSEIFDDQFSVERPDGSNFTLKIRSTKLEDSAMYFCASSSNPLAEYTDTQYFGPGTRLTVL.

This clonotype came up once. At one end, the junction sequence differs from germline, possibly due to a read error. CDR3 DNA: TGTGCCAGCAGCGTAGGAGCGGGGGGAGGCACAGATACGCAGTATTTT. This codes for CASSVGAGGGTDTQYF. This chain connects TRBV13 to TRBJ2-3, with 9 bases that match TRBD2. Per germline, CDR1 PRHDT and CDR2 FYEKMQ (reference sequence). The CDR3 contains 16 residues.

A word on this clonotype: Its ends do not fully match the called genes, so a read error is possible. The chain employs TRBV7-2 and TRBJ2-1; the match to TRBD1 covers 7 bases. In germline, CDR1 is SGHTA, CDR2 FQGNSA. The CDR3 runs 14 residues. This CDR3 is CASSRTGALLFLPF. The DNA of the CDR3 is TGTGCCAGCAGCCGGACAGGAGCCCTCCTTTTTCTTCCCTTC. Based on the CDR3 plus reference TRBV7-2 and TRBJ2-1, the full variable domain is GAGVSQSPSNKVTEKGKDVELRCDPISGHTALYWYRQSLGQGLEFLIYFQGNSAPDKSGLPSDRFSAERTGGSVSTLTIQRTQQEDSAVYLCASSRTGALLFLPFGPGTRLTVL.

The CDR3 DNA follows: TGTGCCAGCTCACCACCTCGTTCCGGGGGCGATAGCAATCAGCCCCAGCATTTT. Protein: CASSPPRSGGDSNQPQHF. The V call is TRBV18, the J call TRBJ1-5, with D perhaps TRBD1 (6 bases). Germline CDR1 and CDR2: KGHSH and LQKENI. CDR3 length equals 18 residues. Trimming stripped 0 bases from V and 0 bases from J, with 15 bases between. Using reference TRBV18 and TRBJ1-5 for the parts outside the CDR3, the full variable domain is NAGVMQNPRHLVRRRGQEARLRCSPMKGHSHVYWYRQLPEEGLKFMVYLQKENIIDESGMPKERFSAEFPKEGPSILRIQQVVRGDSAAYFCASSPPRSGGDSNQPQHFGDGTRLSIL.

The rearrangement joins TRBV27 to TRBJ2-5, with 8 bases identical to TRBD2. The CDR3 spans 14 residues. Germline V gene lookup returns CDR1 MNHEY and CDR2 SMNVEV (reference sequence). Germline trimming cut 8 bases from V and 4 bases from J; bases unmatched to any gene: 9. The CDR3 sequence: CASGDGLAGETQYF. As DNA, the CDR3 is TGTGCCAGCGGCGACGGACTAGCTGGAGAGACCCAGTACTTC.

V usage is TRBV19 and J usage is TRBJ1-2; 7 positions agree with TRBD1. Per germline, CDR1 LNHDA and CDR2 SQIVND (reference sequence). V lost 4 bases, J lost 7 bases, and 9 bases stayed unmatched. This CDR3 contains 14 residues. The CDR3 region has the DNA TGTGCCAGTAGTACTCGACAGGGCCTGGGTGGCTACACCTTC. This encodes CASSTRQGLGGYTF.

The CDR3 region is CASSLAGPTGELFF. The CDR3 DNA is TGTGCCAGCAGCTTAGCGGGGCCCACCGGGGAGCTGTTTTTT. The chain couples TRBV7-7 to TRBJ2-2; D is perhaps TRBD1 (5 bases). Trimming left V 0 bases short and J 4 bases short, with 6 bases between. The CDR3 spans 14 residues. Germline CDR1 SSHAT, CDR2 FNYEAQ (reference sequence).

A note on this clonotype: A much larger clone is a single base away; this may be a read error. Here the CDR3 reads CASSLSLGSYEQYF. The CDR3 bases are TGTGCCAGCAGTTTATCGTTGGGGTCCTACGAGCAGTACTTC. The V and J genes are TRBV27 and TRBJ2-7; D is unclear. V was shortened by 0 bases and J by 1 base, with 7 bases between the two germline ends. Germline V lookup: CDR1 MNHEY, CDR2 SMNVEV (reference sequence). The CDR3 consists of 14 residues.

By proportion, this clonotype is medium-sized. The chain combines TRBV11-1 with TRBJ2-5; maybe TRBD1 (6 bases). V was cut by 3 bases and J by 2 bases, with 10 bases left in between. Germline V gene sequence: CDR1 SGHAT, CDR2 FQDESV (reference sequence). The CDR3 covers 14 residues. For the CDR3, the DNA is TGTGCCAGCAGCTTTTCGAGGGGGCAAGAGACCCAGTACTTC. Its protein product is CASSFSRGQETQYF.

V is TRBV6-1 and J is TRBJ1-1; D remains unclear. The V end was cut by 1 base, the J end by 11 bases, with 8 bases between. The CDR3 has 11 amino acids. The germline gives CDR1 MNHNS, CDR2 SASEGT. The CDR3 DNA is TGTGCCAGCAGTGAAGAGGGAGAGGCTTTCTTT. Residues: CASSEEGEAFF.

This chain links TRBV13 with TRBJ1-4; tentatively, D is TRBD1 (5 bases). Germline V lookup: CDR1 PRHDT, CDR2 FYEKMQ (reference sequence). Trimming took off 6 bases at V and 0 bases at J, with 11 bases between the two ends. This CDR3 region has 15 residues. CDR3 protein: CASSVSDTTNEKLFF. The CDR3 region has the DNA TGTGCCAGCAGTGTCTCGGACACAACTAATGAAAAACTGTTTTTT. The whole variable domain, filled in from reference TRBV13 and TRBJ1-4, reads AAGVIQSPRHLIKEKRETATLKCYPIPRHDTVYWYQQGPGQDPQFLISFYEKMQSDKGSIPDRFSAQQFSDYHSELNMSSLELGDSALYFCASSVSDTTNEKLFFGSGTQLSVL.